This record looks at one T cell receptor beta chain sequence and its context. Its specificity is not known. This same CDR3 is encoded by further DNA sequences in the sample. The sample belongs to a study of OX40 agonist ivuxolimab in advanced cancers. About the study: With ivuxolimab, an agonistic anti-OX40 (CD134) antibody, patients were treated. Study conclusions and caveats: The CD4+ and CD8+ T cells in the blood had expanded clonally by week 6 at 0.1 to 3.0 mg/kg.

CDR3 length equals 14 residues. The germline V gene encodes CDR1 PRHDT and CDR2 FYEKMQ (reference sequence). The ends were cut back, 1 base at V and 7 bases at J, with 11 bases in the middle. Some clones are missing from TCRdb's copy, which holds only in-frame ones; the method was immunoSEQ multiplex PCR. Here the sample spans under 65,000 clones, 91% being singletons. The sample here was CD4+ or CD8+ T cells sorted from blood, taken in a trial of the OX40 agonist ivuxolimab. The source is an adult with an advanced solid tumor such as melanoma, head and neck, liver or kidney cancer. This sequence joins TRBV13 and TRBJ2-4; no clear D gene. The DNA for the CDR3 is TGTGCCAGCAGCTTAGCTGGGCTCGGGAACATTCAGTACTTC. This sequence encodes CASSLAGLGNIQYF.